These 10 T cell receptor beta chains were all obtained from the same sample, sequenced in a study of beta chain features in type 1 diabetes (dated by TCRdb to 2016 to 2019). Library generation was performed with the immunoSEQ multiplex PCR assay. The entire isolated RNA was reverse transcribed using the High Capacity cDNA Reverse Transcription Kit, and thus expressed TCRB transcripts were sequenced. Not all clones reach the TCRdb copy of this immuneACCESS table, which keeps in-frame sequences only. Checked studies attribute under half of the gap to unresolved V genes and leave the rest unexplained. The sample table records some 300,000 clones; roughly 8% of these occur just once. Clones ranked in the top ten supply roughly 1% of the sample. Input material: central memory CD4+ T cells from blood. These receptors originate from a woman younger than 35 in good health.

The chain employs TRBV9 and TRBJ1-1; D is ambiguous. Trimming took 4 bases from V and 5 from J, leaving 12 bases between them. The CDR3 loop spans 13 amino acids. CDR1 is SGDLS and CDR2 is YYNGEE in the germline V gene. CDR3 residues: CASSRRAGTEAFF. In DNA form, the CDR3 reads TGTGCCAGCAGCCGCCGGGCGGGGACTGAAGCTTTCTTT.

This clone occurred a few times. This rearrangement joins TRBV5-1 to TRBJ2-5; TRBD2 aligns across 7 bases. The V segment lost 0 bases and the J segment 2 bases; nucleotides outside the gene matches: 7. The CDR3 is made up of 16 amino acids. The germline V gene encodes CDR1 SGHRS and CDR2 YFSETQ. As DNA, the CDR3 is TGCGCCAGCAGCTTGGGCGGGTCTAGCGGACAAGAGACCCAGTACTTC. Amino acid sequence: CASSLGGSSGQETQYF.

This clone was seen more than once but under ten times. The V and J genes are TRBV7-6 and TRBJ2-1; D remains ambiguous. The V and J ends lost 5 bases and 10 bases respectively, with 12 bases between them. The length of the CDR3 is 12 residues. Germline V gene sequence: CDR1 SGHVS, CDR2 FNYEAQ. The CDR3 region has the DNA TGTGCCAGCAGCCCGGGCCTTTTGGAGCAGTTCTTC. Translated, it gives CASSPGLLEQFF.

The chain employs TRBV28 and TRBJ2-6, with 7 bases matching TRBD1. Trimming removed 8 bases from V and 0 bases from J; junction bases left unmatched: 13. The CDR3 has 18 residues. CDR1 and CDR2 from the germline V gene are MDHEN and SYDVKM. The DNA of the CDR3 is TGTGCCAGCGGTACCGTAGACAGGGTCAGCTCTGGGGCCAACGTCCTGACTTTC. Translated: CASGTVDRVSSGANVLTF. The whole variable domain, remainder taken from reference TRBV28 and TRBJ2-6, is DVKVTQSSRYLVKRTGEKVFLECVQDMDHENMFWYRQDPGLGLRLIYFSYDVKMKEKGDIPEGYSVSREKKERFSLILESASTNQTSMYLCASGTVDRVSSGANVLTFGAGSRLTVL.

The genes are TRBV6-1 and TRBJ2-6; a weak D match, TRBD1 (6 bases). V lost 6 bases, J lost 2 bases, and 8 bases lay in between. Per the germline V gene, CDR1 is MNHNS and CDR2 is SASEGT. The CDR3 extends over 14 amino acids. The CDR3 DNA is TGTGCCAGCAGGGGACATGCTGGGGCCAACGTCCTGACTTTC. Amino acids: CASRGHAGANVLTF.

V usage is TRBV4-2 and J usage is TRBJ2-1; TRBD2 matches 7 bases. The CDR3 extends over 14 amino acids. Germline CDR1 reads LGHNA; CDR2 reads YNFKEQ. The V segment lost 10 bases and the J segment 0 bases; nucleotides outside the gene matches: 6. The CDR3 here is CATSGLSSYNEQFF. In DNA, the CDR3 is TGTGCCACCTCGGGACTAAGCTCCTACAATGAGCAGTTCTTC.

This clone was picked up a small number of times. V is TRBV7-2 and J is TRBJ2-3, with 7 positions matching TRBD1. The CDR3 has 15 residues. Germline V gene sequence: CDR1 SGHTA, CDR2 FQGNSA. V lost 1 base, J lost 5 bases, and 6 bases stayed unmatched. The CDR3: CASSLVGGSGDTQYF. The CDR3 DNA reads as TGTGCCAGCAGCTTAGTAGGGGGCAGTGGAGATACGCAGTATTTT.

This clone was observed a handful of times. V and J are TRBV5-1 and TRBJ2-5; 7 bases map to TRBD2. The CDR3 is made up of 14 amino acids. V lost 4 bases to trimming and J lost 10 bases; unmatched junction nucleotides: 13. Germline loops: CDR1 SGHRS, CDR2 YFSETQ. This chain's CDR3 is CASSPDKGGRVQYF. In nucleotides, the CDR3 is TGCGCCAGCAGCCCCGACAAGGGAGGGAGAGTCCAGTACTTC.

This clone was observed at least ten times. The chain joins TRBV7-2 to TRBJ2-2; TRBD1 agrees at 9 bases. Per germline, CDR1 SGHTA and CDR2 FQGNSA. V lost 4 bases, J lost 6 bases, and 6 bases stayed unmatched. The length of the CDR3 is 15 residues. The CDR3 sequence is CASSWGQGGAGELFF. The CDR3 DNA reads as TGTGCCAGCAGCTGGGGACAGGGAGGGGCCGGGGAGCTGTTTTTT.

The chain is built from TRBV7-6 and TRBJ1-2; possible D gene TRBD1, 6 bases. V lost 4 bases to trimming and J lost 1 base, with 19 bases between them. Germline CDR1 is SGHVS and CDR2 is FNYEAQ. The CDR3 covers 17 residues. Written as DNA, the CDR3 is TGTGCCAGCAGCTCCAGGACAGACAAGAACATTAACTATGGCTACACCTTC. Translation: CASSSRTDKNINYGYTF. The full variable domain, completed using reference TRBV7-6 and TRBJ1-2, is GAGVSQSPRYKVTKRGQDVALRCDPISGHVSLYWYRQALGQGPEFLTYFNYEAQQDKSGLPNDRFSAERPEGSISTLTIQRTEQRDSAMYRCASSSRTDKNINYGYTFGSGTRLTVV.